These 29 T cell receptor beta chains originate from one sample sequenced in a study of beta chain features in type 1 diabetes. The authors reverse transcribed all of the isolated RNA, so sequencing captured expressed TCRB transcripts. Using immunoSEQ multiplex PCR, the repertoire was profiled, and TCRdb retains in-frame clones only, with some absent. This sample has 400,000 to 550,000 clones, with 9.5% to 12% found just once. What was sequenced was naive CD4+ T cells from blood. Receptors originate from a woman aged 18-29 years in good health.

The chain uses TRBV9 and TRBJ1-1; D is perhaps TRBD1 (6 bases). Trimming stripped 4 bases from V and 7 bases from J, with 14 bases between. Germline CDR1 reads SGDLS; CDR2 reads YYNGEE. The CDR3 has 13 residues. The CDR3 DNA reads TGTGCCAGCAGCAAAAGGGGGGCTCATGAAGCTTTCTTT. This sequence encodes CASSKRGAHEAFF. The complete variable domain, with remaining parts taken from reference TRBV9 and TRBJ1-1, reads DSGVTQTPKHLITATGQRVTLRCSPRSGDLSVYWYQQSLDQGLQFLIQYYNGEERAKGNILERFSAQQFPDLHSELNLSSLELGDSALYFCASSKRGAHEAFFGQGTRLTVV.

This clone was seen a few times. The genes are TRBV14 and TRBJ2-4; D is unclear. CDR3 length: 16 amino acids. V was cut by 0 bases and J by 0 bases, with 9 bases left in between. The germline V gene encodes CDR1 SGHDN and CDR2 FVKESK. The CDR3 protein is CASSQDLSVAKNIQYF. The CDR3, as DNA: TGTGCCAGCAGCCAAGATCTCAGCGTAGCCAAAAACATTCAGTACTTC.

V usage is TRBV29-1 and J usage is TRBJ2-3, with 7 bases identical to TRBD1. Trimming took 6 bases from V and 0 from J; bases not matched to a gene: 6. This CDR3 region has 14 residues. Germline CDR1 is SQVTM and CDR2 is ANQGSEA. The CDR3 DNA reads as TGCAGCGTGTGGACAGGCGCTAGCACAGATACGCAGTATTTT. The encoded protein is CSVWTGASTDTQYF.

The CDR3 loop reads CASSYTGSNEQFF. The CDR3 DNA reads TGTGCCAGCAGCTACACAGGGTCCAATGAGCAGTTCTTC. The genes are TRBV11-2 and TRBJ2-1; weak D call: TRBD1 (6 bases). Trimming took 4 bases from V and 6 from J, leaving 10 bases between them. CDR3 size: 13 residues. Germline assignment: CDR1 SGHAT and CDR2 FQNNGV. Looking up the rest from reference TRBV11-2 and TRBJ2-1 gives the full variable domain: EAGVAQSPRYKIIEKRQSVAFWCNPISGHATLYWYQQILGQGPKLLIQFQNNGVVDDSQLPKDRFSAERLKGVDSTLKIQPAKLEDSAVYLCASSYTGSNEQFFGPGTRLTVL.

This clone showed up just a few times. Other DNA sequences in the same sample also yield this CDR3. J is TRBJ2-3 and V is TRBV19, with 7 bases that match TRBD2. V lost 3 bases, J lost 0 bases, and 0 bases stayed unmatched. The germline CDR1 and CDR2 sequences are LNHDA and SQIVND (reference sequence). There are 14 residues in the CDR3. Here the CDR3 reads CASSISGSTDTQYF. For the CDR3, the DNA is TGTGCCAGTAGTATTAGCGGGAGCACAGATACGCAGTATTTT.

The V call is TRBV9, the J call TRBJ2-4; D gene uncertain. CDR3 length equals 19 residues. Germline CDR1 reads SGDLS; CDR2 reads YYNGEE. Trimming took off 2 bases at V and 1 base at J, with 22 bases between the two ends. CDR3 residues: CASSVKRTERVGAKNIQYF. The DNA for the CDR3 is TGTGCCAGCAGCGTTAAGAGAACGGAACGGGTCGGGGCCAAAAACATTCAGTACTTC.

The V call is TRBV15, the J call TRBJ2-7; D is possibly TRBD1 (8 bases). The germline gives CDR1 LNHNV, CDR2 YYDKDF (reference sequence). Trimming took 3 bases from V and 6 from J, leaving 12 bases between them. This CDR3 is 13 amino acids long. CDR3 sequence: CATSRDREGEQYF. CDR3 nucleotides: TGTGCCACCAGCAGGGACAGGGAGGGCGAGCAGTACTTC.

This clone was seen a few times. CDR3 DNA sequence: TGTGCCATCAGTGAGTCTACTACCCATGAGCAGTTCTTC. Protein: CAISESTTHEQFF. The chain has TRBV10-3 and TRBJ2-1; D is ambiguous. V was trimmed by 0 bases and J by 8 bases, leaving 8 bases between them. Per germline, CDR1 ENHRY and CDR2 SYGVKD. The CDR3 totals 13 residues.

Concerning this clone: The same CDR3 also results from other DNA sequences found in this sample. CDR3 sequence reads: CASSLQGDTQYF. Here the CDR3 DNA reads TGCGCCAGCAGCTTACAGGGGGATACGCAGTATTTT. V is TRBV5-1 and J is TRBJ2-3, with 7 bases fitting TRBD1. Germline V CDR1 and CDR2: SGHRS, YFSETQ. V shed 2 bases and J 6 bases; nucleotides not matched to a gene: 0. The CDR3 runs to 12 residues.

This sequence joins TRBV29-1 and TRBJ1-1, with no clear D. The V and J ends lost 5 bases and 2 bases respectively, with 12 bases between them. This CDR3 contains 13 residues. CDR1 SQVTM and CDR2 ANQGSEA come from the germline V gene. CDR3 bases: TGCAGCGTTCTTGGGAAGTATAACACTGAAGCTTTCTTT. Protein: CSVLGKYNTEAFF. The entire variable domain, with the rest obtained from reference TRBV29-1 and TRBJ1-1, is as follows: SAVISQKPSRDICQRGTSLTIQCQVDSQVTMMFWYRQQPGQSLTLIATANQGSEATYESGFVIDKFPISRPNLTFSTLTVSNMSPEDSSIYLCSVLGKYNTEAFFGQGTRLTVV.

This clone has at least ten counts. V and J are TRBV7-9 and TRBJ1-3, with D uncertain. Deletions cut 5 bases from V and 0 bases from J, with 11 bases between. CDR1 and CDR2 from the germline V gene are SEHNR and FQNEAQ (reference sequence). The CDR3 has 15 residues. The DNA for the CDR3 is TGTGCCAGCAGCGGACCCTCGATCTCTGGAAACACCATATATTTT. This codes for CASSGPSISGNTIYF. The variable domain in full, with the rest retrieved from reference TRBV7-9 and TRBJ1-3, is DTGVSQNPRHKITKRGQNVTFRCDPISEHNRLYWYRQTLGQGPEFLTYFQNEAQLEKSRLLSDRFSAERPKGSFSTLEIQRTEQGDSAMYLCASSGPSISGNTIYFGEGSWLTVV.

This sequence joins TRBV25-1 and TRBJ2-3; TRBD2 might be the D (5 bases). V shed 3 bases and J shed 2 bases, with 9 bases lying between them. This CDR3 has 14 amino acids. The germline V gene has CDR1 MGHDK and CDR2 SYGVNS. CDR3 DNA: TGTGCCAGCAGTGACCCAGCGGCCACAGATACGCAGTATTTT. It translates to CASSDPAATDTQYF.

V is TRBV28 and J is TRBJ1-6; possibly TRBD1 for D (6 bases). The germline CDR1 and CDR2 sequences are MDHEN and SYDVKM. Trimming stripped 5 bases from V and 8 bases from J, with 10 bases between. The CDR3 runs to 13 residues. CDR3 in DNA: TGTGCCAGCAGTCCCAGGACAGATTCACCCCTCCACTTT. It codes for CASSPRTDSPLHF.

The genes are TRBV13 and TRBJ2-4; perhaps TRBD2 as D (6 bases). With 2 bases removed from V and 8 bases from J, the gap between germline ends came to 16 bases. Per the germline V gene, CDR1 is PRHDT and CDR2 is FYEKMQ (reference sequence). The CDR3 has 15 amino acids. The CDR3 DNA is TGTGCCAGCAGCTTAACTCCGGGAGAGGGTGACATTCAGTACTTC. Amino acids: CASSLTPGEGDIQYF.

CDR3 region: CASSSGSYGYTF. Written as DNA, the CDR3 is TGTGCCAGCAGTTCTGGGTCCTATGGCTACACCTTC. The chain links TRBV6-5 to TRBJ1-2, with unresolved D. From germline, CDR1 is MNHEY and CDR2 SVGAGI. Trimming took off 4 bases at V and 4 bases at J, with 7 bases between the two ends. This CDR3 comprises 12 residues.

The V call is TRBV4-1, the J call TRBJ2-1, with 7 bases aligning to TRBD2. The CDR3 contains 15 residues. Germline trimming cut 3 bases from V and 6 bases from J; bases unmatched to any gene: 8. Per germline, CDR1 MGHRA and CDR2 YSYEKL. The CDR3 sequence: CASSQPRTRGNEQFF. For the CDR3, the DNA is TGCGCCAGCAGCCAGCCACGGACTAGAGGCAATGAGCAGTTCTTC.

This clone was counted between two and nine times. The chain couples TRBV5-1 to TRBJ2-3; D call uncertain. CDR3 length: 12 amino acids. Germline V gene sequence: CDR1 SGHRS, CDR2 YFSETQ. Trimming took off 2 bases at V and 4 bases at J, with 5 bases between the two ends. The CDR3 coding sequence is TGCGCCAGCAGCTTTTCCGCAGATACGCAGTATTTT. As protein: CASSFSADTQYF.

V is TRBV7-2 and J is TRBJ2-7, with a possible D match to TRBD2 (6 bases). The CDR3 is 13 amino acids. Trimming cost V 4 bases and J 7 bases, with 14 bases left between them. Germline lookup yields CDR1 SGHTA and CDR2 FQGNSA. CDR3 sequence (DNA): TGTGCCAGCAGCTCTGTAGCGGTAGGGGAGCAGTACTTC. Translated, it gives CASSSVAVGEQYF.

Here the CDR3 reads CASSILTGSGYEQYF. CDR3 nucleotide sequence: TGTGCCAGCAGTATCCTAACAGGGTCTGGCTACGAGCAGTACTTC. This rearrangement joins TRBV27 to TRBJ2-7; possibly TRBD1 for D (6 bases). The V end was cut by 5 bases, the J end by 3 bases, with 17 bases between. The CDR3 spans 15 residues. Germline-derived CDR1 and CDR2 are MNHEY and SMNVEV (reference sequence).

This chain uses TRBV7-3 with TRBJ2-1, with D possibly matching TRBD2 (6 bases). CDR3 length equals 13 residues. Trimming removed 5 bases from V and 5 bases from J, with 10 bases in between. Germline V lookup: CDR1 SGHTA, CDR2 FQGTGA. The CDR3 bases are TGTGCCAGCAGCCCAGGCGGGAACAATGAGCAGTTCTTC. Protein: CASSPGGNNEQFF.

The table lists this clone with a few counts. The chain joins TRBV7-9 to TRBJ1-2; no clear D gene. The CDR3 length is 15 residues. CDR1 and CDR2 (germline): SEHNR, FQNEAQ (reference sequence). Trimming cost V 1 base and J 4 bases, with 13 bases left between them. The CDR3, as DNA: TGTGCCAGCAGCTTAGTTCTGGCGGAGAGCTATGGCTACACCTTC. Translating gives CASSLVLAESYGYTF.

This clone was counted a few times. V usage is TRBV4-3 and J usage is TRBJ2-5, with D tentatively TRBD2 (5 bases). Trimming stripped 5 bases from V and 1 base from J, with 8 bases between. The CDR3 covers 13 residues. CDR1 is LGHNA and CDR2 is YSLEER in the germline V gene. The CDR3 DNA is TGCGCCAGCAGCGCAGCGGCCCAAGAGACCCAGTACTTC. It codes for CASSAAAQETQYF.

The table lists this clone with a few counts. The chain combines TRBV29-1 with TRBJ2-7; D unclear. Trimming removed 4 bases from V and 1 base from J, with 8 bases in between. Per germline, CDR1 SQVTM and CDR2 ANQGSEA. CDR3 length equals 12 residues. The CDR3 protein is CSVVGKSYEQYF. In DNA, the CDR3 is TGCAGCGTTGTGGGAAAGTCCTACGAGCAGTACTTC.

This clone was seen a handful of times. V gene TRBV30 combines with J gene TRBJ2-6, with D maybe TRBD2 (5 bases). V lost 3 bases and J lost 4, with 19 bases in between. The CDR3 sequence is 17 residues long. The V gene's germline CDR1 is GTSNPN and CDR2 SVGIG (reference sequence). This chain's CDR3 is CAWRTFGRGKGANVLTF. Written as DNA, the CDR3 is TGTGCCTGGAGGACTTTCGGTCGAGGGAAAGGGGCCAACGTCCTGACTTTC.

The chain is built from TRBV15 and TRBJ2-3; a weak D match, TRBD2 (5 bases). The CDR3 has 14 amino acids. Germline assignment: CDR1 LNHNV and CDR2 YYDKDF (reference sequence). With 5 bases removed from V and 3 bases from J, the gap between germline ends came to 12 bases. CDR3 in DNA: TGTGCCACCAGCTCCCGGGAAGGGACAGATACGCAGTATTTT. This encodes CATSSREGTDTQYF.

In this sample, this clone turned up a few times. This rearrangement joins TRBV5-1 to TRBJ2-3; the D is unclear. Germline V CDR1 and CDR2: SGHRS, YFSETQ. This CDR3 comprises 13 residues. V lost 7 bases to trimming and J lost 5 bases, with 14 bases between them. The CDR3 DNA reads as TGCGCCAGCGGTGGGCAGTCTGGAGATACGCAGTATTTT. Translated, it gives CASGGQSGDTQYF.

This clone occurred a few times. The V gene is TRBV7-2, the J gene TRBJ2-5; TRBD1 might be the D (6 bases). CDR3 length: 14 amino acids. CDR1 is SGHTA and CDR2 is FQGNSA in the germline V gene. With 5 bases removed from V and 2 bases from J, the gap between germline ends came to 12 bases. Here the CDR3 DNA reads TGTGCCAGCAGCCGTAATACAGGGCAAGAGACCCAGTACTTC. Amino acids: CASSRNTGQETQYF. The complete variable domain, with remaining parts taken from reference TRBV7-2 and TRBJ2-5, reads GAGVSQSPSNKVTEKGKDVELRCDPISGHTALYWYRQSLGQGLEFLIYFQGNSAPDKSGLPSDRFSAERTGGSVSTLTIQRTQQEDSAVYLCASSRNTGQETQYFGPGTRLLVL.

This CDR3 is CASSLRSGTGSHEQYF. For the CDR3, the DNA is TGTGCCAGCAGCTTAAGGTCCGGGACAGGGTCGCACGAGCAGTACTTC. The V gene is TRBV7-3, the J gene TRBJ2-7; 9 bases are shared with TRBD1. The CDR3 is 16 residues long. Germline CDR1 and CDR2: SGHTA and FQGTGA. Trimming cost V 1 base and J 5 bases; bases outside gene matches: 9.

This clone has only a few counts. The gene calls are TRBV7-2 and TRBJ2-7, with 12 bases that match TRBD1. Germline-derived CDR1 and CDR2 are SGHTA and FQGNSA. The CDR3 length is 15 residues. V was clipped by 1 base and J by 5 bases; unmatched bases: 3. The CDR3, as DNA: TGTGCCAGCAGCTTAGTTGGGACAGGGGGCCACGAGCAGTACTTC. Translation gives CASSLVGTGGHEQYF.